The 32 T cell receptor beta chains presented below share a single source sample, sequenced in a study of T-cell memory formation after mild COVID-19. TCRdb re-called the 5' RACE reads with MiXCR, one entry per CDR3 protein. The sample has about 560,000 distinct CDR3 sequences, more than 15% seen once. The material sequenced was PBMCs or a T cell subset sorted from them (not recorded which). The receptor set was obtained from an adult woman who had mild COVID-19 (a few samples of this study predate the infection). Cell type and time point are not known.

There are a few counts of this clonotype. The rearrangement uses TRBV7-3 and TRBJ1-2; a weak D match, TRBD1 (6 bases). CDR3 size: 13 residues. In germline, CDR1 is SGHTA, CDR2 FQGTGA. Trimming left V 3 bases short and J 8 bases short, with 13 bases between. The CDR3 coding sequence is TGTGCCAGCAGCTTCGACAGGTCTGGAGGCTACACCTTC. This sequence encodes CASSFDRSGGYTF.

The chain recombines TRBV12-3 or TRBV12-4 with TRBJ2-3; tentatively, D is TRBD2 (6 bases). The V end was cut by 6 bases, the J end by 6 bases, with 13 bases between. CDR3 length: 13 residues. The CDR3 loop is CASSQLAGDTQYF. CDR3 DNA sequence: TGTGCCAGCAGCCAGCTGGCGGGGGATACGCAGTATTTT.

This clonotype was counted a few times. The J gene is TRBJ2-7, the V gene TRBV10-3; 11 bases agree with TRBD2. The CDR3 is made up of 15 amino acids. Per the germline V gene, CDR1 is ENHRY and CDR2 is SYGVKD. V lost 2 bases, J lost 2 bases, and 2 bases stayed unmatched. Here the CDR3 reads CAISEPSGRTYEQYF. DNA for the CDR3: TGTGCCATCAGTGAGCCTAGCGGGAGGACCTACGAGCAGTACTTC.

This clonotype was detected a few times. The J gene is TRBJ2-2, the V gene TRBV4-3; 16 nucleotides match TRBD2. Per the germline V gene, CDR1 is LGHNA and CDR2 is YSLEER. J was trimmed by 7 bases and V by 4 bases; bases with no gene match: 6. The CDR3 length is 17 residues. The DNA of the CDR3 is TGCGCCAGCAGCCCGGGACTAGCGGGAGGGGTTCGCGGGGAGCTGTTTTTT. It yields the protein CASSPGLAGGVRGELFF.

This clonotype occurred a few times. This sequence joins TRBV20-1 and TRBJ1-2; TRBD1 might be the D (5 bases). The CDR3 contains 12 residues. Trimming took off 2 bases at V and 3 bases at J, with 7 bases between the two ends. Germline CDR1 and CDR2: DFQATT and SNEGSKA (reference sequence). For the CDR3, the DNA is TGCAGTGCTAGACAGGGTTACTATGGCTACACCTTC. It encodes CSARQGYYGYTF.

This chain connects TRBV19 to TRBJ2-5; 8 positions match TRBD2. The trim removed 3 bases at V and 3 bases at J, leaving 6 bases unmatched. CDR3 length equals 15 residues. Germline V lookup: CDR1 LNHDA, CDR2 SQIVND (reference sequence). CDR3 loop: CASSIGSSGEETQYF. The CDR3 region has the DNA TGTGCCAGTAGTATTGGAAGTAGCGGGGAAGAGACCCAGTACTTC.

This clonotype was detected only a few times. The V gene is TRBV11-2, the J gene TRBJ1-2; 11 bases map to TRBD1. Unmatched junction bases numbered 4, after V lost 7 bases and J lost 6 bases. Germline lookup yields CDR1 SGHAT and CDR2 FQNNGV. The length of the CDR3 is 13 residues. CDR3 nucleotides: TGTGCCAGCACCGGGACAGGGGGGAATGGCTACACCTTC. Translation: CASTGTGGNGYTF.

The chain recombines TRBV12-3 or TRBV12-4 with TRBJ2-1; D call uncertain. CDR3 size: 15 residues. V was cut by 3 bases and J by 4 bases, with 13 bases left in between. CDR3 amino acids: CASSFASPGYNEQFF. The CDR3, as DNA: TGTGCCAGCAGTTTCGCCAGCCCGGGTTACAATGAGCAGTTCTTC.

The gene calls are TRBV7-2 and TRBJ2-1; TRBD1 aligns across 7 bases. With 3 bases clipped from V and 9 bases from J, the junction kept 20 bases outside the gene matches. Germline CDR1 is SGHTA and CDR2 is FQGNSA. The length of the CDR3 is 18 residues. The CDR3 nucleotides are TGTGCCAGCAGCTTTAGAATTCGACAGGGCACCTCGGAGCCTGAGCAGTTCTTC. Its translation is CASSFRIRQGTSEPEQFF.

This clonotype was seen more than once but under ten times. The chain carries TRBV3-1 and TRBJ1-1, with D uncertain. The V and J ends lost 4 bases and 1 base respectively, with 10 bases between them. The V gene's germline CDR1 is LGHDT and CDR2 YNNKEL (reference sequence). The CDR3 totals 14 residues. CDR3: CASSRQQTNTEAFF. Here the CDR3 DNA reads TGTGCCAGCAGCCGACAACAGACGAACACTGAAGCTTTCTTT.

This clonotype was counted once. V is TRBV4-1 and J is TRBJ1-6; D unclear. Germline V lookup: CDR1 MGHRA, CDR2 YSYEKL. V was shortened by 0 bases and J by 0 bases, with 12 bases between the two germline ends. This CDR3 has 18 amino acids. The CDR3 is CASSQDRPLSSYNSPLHF. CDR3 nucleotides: TGCGCCAGCAGCCAAGATCGGCCTCTGAGCTCCTATAATTCACCCCTCCACTTT.

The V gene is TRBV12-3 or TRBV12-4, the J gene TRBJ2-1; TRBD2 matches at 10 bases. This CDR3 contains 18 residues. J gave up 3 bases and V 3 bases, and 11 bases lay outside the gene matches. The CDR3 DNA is TGTGCCAGCAGTTTCTTACCAGTTAGCGGGGGGATCTACAATGAGCAGTTCTTC. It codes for CASSFLPVSGGIYNEQFF.

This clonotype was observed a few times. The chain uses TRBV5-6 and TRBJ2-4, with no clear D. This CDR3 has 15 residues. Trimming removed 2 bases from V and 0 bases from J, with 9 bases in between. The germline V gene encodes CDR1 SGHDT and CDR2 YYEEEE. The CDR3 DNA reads TGTGCCAGCAGCTTAAGCCCAGGAGCCAAAAACATTCAGTACTTC. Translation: CASSLSPGAKNIQYF.

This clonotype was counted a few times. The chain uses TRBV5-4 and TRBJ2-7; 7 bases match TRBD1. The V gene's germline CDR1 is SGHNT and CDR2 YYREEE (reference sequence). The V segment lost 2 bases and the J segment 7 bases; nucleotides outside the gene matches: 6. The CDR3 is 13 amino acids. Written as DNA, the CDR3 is TGTGCCAGCAGCTTTATAGGGGGCAATGAGCAGTACTTC. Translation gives CASSFIGGNEQYF.

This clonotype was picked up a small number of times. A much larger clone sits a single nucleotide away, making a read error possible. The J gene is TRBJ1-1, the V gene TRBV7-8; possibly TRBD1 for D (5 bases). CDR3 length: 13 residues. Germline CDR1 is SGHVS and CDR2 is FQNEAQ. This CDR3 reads CSSSFGGNTEAFF. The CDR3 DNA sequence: TGTTCCAGCAGCTTTGGGGGGAACACTGAAGCTTTCTTT. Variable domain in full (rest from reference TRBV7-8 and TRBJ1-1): GAGVSQSPRYKVAKRGQDVALRCDPISGHVSLFWYQQALGQGPEFLTYFQNEAQLDKSGLPSDRFFAERPEGSVSTLKIQRTQQEDSAVYLCSSSFGGNTEAFFGQGTRLTVV.

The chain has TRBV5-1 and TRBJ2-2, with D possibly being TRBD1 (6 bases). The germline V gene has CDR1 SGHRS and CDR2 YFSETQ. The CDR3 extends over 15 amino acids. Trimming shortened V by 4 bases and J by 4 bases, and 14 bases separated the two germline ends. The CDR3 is CASSTPGASTGELFF. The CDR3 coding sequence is TGCGCCAGCAGCACCCCAGGGGCCAGCACCGGGGAGCTGTTTTTT.

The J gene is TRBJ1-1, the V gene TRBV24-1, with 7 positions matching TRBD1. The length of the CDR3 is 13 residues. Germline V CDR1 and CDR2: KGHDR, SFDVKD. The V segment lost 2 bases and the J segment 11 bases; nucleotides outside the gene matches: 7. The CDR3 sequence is CATSDSRQGRAFF. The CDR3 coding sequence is TGTGCCACCAGTGATTCTAGACAGGGTCGGGCTTTCTTT.

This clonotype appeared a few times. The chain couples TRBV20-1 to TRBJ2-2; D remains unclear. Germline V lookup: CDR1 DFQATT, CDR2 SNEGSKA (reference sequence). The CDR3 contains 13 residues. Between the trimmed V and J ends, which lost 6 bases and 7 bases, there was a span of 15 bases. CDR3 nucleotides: TGCAGTGCCCCAAACCTCCGCGACGGGGAGCTGTTTTTT. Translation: CSAPNLRDGELFF.

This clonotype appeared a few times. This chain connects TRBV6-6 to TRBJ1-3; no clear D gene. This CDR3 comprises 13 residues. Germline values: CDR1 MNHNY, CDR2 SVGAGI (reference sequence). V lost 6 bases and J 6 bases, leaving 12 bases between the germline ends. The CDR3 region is CASREGWENTIYF. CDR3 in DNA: TGTGCCAGCAGGGAAGGGTGGGAAAACACCATATATTTT.

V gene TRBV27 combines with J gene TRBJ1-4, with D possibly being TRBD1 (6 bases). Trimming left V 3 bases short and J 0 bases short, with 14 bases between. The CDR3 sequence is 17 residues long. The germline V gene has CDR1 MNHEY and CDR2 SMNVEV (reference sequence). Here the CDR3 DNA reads TGTGCCAGCAGTTTTGGCAGGGGCATGGCAACTAATGAAAAACTGTTTTTT. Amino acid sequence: CASSFGRGMATNEKLFF.

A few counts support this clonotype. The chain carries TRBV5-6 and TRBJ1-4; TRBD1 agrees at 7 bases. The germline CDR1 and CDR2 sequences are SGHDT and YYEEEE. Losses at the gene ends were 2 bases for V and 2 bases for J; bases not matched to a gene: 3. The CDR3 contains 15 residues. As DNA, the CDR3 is TGTGCCAGCAGCTTCCTACAGGGGACTAATGAAAAACTGTTTTTT. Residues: CASSFLQGTNEKLFF. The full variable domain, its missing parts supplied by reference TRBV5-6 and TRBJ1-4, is DAGVTQSPTHLIKTRGQQVTLRCSPKSGHDTVSWYQQALGQGPQFIFQYYEEEERQRGNFPDRFSGHQFPNYSSELNVNALLLGDSALYLCASSFLQGTNEKLFFGSGTQLSVL.

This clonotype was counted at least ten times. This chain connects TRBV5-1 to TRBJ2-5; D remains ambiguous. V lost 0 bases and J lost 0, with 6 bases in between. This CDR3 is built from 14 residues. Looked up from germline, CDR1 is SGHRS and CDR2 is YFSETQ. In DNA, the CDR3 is TGCGCCAGCAGCTTGGCCCGGAACCAAGAGACCCAGTACTTC. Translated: CASSLARNQETQYF.

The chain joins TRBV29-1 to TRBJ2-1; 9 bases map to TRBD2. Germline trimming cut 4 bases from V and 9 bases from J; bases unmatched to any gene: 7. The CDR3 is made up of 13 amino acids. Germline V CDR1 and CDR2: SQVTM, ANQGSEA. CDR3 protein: CSVVLAGRVEQFF. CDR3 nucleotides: TGCAGCGTTGTTCTAGCGGGAAGGGTTGAGCAGTTCTTC.

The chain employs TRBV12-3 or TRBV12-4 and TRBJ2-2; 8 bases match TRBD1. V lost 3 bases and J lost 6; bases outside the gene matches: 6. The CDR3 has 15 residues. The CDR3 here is CASSLTGDPAGELFF. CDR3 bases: TGTGCCAGCAGTTTGACAGGGGACCCGGCCGGGGAGCTGTTTTTT.

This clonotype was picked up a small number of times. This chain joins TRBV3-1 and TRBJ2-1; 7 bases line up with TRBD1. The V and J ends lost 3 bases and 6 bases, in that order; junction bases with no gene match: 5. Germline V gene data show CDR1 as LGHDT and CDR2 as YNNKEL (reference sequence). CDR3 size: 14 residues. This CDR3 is CASSQSRGSNEQFF. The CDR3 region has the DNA TGTGCCAGCAGCCAGAGCAGGGGGAGCAATGAGCAGTTCTTC.

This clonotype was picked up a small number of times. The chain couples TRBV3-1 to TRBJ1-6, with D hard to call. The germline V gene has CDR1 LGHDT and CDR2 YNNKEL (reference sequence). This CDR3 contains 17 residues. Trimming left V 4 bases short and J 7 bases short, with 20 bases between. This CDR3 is CASSRSSRQLPNSPLHF. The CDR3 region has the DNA TGTGCCAGCAGCCGGTCCTCCCGCCAGCTCCCCAATTCACCCCTCCACTTT.

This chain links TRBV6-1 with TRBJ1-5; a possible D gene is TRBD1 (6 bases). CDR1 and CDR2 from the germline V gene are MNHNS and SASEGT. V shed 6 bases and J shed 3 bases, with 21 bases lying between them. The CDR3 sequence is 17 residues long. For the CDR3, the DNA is TGTGCCAGCAGGAGGGGGAAGGGGGTTAATAACAATCAGCCCCAGCATTTT. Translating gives CASRRGKGVNNNQPQHF.

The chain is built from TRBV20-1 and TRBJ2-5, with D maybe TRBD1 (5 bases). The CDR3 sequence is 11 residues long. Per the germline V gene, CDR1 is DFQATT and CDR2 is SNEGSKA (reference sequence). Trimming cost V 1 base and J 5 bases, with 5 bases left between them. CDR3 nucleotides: TGCAGTGCTAGAGCAGGGGAGACCCAGTACTTC. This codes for CSARAGETQYF.

CDR3 region: CSAGTGANTEAFF. In DNA, the CDR3 is TGCAGTGCTGGGACGGGAGCGAACACTGAAGCTTTCTTT. The chain links TRBV20-1 to TRBJ1-1; TRBD1 is a possible D gene (5 bases). Between the trimmed V and J ends, which lost 5 bases and 1 base, there was a span of 11 bases. Germline V gene data show CDR1 as DFQATT and CDR2 as SNEGSKA (reference sequence). This CDR3 is 13 amino acids long.

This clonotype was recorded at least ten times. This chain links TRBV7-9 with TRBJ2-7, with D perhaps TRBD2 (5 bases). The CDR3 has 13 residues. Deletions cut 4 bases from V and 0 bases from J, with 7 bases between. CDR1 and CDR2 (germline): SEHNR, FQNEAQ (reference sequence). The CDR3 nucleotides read TGTGCCAGCAGCTCCAGCGGCTCCTACGAGCAGTACTTC. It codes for CASSSSGSYEQYF.

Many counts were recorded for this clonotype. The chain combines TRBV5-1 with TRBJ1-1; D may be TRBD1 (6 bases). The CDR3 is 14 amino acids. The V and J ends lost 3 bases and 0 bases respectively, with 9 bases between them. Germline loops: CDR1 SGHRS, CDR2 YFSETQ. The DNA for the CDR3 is TGCGCCAGCAGCTCAGGGGCAATGAACACTGAAGCTTTCTTT. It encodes CASSSGAMNTEAFF.

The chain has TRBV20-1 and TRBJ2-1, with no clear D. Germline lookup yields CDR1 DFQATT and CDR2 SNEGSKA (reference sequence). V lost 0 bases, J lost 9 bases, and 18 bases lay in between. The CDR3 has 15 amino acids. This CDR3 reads CSARDYSVVYSEQFF. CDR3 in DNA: TGCAGTGCTAGAGATTACAGCGTAGTCTATAGTGAGCAGTTCTTC.